This T cell receptor (beta chain) was found in a study of PD-L1 blockade in urothelial cancer. Looking at the study overall: Beginning at some point between 2013 and 2014, patients received atezolizumab, given as 1,200 mg intravenously every 3 weeks.

Ten or more counts support this clone. Germline V gene data show CDR1 as MNHNS and CDR2 as SASEGT. With V trimmed by 10 bases and J by 9 bases, 12 bases remained unmatched. CDR3 size: 15 residues. Time point here: peripheral blood 6 weeks after treatment start. Measured with immunoSEQ multiplex PCR; TCRdb has only the in-frame clones, and not every one. Of more than 95,000 clones in the sample, about 83% are singletons; the top ten hold 2.4%. The material sequenced was PBMCs, taken around atezolizumab (anti-PD-L1) treatment. The chain recombines TRBV6-1 with TRBJ1-6; 10 bases are a match to TRBD1. This TCR was recovered from a man in his fifties or sixties with urothelial cancer. CDR3 region: CATKGDRGLGSPLHF. The CDR3 DNA sequence: TGTGCCACCAAAGGAGACAGGGGGCTTGGTTCACCCCTCCACTTT.